This entry lists 5 T cell receptor beta chains sequenced from one sample in a study of human T cells and chemical hapten exposure. MiXCR, applied by TCRdb to the RACE reads, yields one record per CDR3 protein. Here the sample spans tens of thousands of distinct CDR3 sequences, 10% to 15% being singletons. The time point: patch test 3, about 24 weeks after DPC sensitization. Regarding treatment: therapeutic diphenylcyclopropenone sensitization with weekly scalp DPC. The specimen was whole blood, collected in connection with sensitization to the hapten diphenylcyclopropenone (DPC). The receptors shown here come from a woman in her forties or fifties with alopecia areata. Some clones in this sample may be carry-over from other donors' samples.

V is TRBV3-1 and J is TRBJ2-1; D not resolved. Trimming removed 2 bases from V and 6 bases from J, with 11 bases in between. The CDR3 consists of 14 residues. The germline V gene has CDR1 LGHDT and CDR2 YNNKEL (reference sequence). In DNA, the CDR3 is TGTGCCAGCAGCCAAAGGGTAGGAAGCAATGAGCAGTTCTTC. Protein: CASSQRVGSNEQFF.

This clonotype was recorded many times. This rearrangement joins TRBV29-1 to TRBJ2-1; D might be TRBD2 (5 bases). CDR1 SQVTM and CDR2 ANQGSEA come from the germline V gene. The CDR3 length is 14 residues. The ends were cut back, 2 bases at V and 2 bases at J, with 10 bases in the middle. The CDR3 reads CSVEFPGTYNEQFF. The CDR3 bases are TGCAGCGTTGAATTCCCGGGAACCTACAATGAGCAGTTCTTC.

The chain joins TRBV5-4 to TRBJ2-1, with 10 bases identical to TRBD1. The CDR3 covers 15 residues. Germline V lookup: CDR1 SGHNT, CDR2 YYREEE (reference sequence). The V gene end was trimmed by 2 bases and the J gene end by 6 bases; junction bases not matched to a gene: 5. CDR3 sequence reads: CASSFRQGASNEQFF. CDR3 DNA: TGTGCCAGCAGCTTCAGACAGGGGGCTAGCAATGAGCAGTTCTTC.

V is TRBV12-3 or TRBV12-4 and J is TRBJ1-1, with 10 bases that match TRBD1. Unmatched junction bases numbered 6, after V lost 6 bases and J lost 5 bases. CDR3 length equals 14 residues. CDR3 sequence (DNA): TGTGCCAGCAGCCGAGACAGGGGGCTTACTGAAGCTTTCTTT. This sequence encodes CASSRDRGLTEAFF.

Only a few counts were recorded for this clonotype. J is TRBJ2-1 and V is TRBV12-3 or TRBV12-4, with 7 bases identical to TRBD2. The CDR3 is made up of 15 amino acids. The V gene end was trimmed by 6 bases and the J gene end by 3 bases; junction bases not matched to a gene: 8. CDR3 region: CASRWAGDLYNEQFF. CDR3 DNA sequence: TGTGCCAGCAGGTGGGCGGGAGACCTCTACAATGAGCAGTTCTTC.